This T cell receptor beta chain originates from a study of control samples from healthy donors and cancer patients. TCRdb keeps only in-frame clones here, not all; method: immunoSEQ multiplex PCR. The table includes some 200,000 clones, 90% to 95% detected once. This TCR was sampled from a man between 50 and 59 years old in good health. Material for sequencing was blood.

In DNA, the CDR3 is TGTGCCAGTAGTATTGGAAGATGGGAGGGGGCTTTCTCAAATCAGCCCCAGCATTTT. This sequence encodes CASSIGRWEGAFSNQPQHF. The chain has TRBV19 and TRBJ1-5, with 7 bases fitting TRBD1. Germline lookup yields CDR1 LNHDA and CDR2 SQIVND (reference sequence). Trimming at V came to 3 bases and at J to 4 bases, leaving 18 bases not matched to a gene. This CDR3 is 19 amino acids long.